This TCR beta chain comes out of a study of T cell responses to AZD1222 COVID-19 vaccine (dated by TCRdb to the early 2020s). For context, the study as a whole: Because spike-specific TCR depth and breadth did not differ between the two schedules, AZD1222 recipients who got a second dose at roughly 4 weeks were pooled with those who got a second dose at roughly 12 weeks. TCR sequencing covered roughly 230 trial participants: about 210 given two doses of AZD1222 and approximately 26 given two doses of MenACWY control vaccine. Enrollment into the trials was organized by age into subgroups of 18-55, 56-69 and 70-plus years, and those subgroups contained roughly 150, 30 and 60 TCR-sequenced participants, respectively.

The full study reports these points: Spike-specific TCR breadth and depth rose significantly after two AZD1222 doses compared with day 0 and with MenACWY recipients. In the small 56-69-year group, the increase in depth fell short of significance, most likely because of low power. Because no samples from the day 14 peak response were available, repertoires could be characterized only after the peak T cell response. Participants were mostly white British, with more females than males. The authors suggested clonal diversity may have been underestimated. Conclusions about previously exposed vaccinees are limited, since just 5 to 7 AZD1222 recipients were seropositive for SARS-CoV-2 at baseline. The vaccine-associated CD4 TCRs covered the entire spike protein, and the dominant responses fell in regions 160-218 and 743-854. Reportedly, close to half of the unique spike-specific TCRs recognized epitopes lying outside the regions that are mutated in the B.1.351 and B.1.1.7 variants.

With regard to this clone: The clone's antigen remains unknown. Base qualities are not recorded, but no much larger clone differs from it by a single base.

In the paper's terms, the time point label means: baseline before first vaccination. Vaccinee samples were obtained from the UK trials COV001 and COV002, which included a single-blind randomized controlled phase 2/3 trial of AZD1222 (ChAdOx1 nCoV-19) in healthy adults. For TCRbeta chain sequencing, PBMC samples were collected from trial participants at day 0 and at day 28 after the second dose. The CDR3 regions of human TCRbeta chains were subjected to immunosequencing. The study's own analysis went as follows. TCRs in the repertoires were compared against a reference library of SARS-CoV-2-specific TCRs that had been generated with the MIRA antigen-specificity platform. Breadth was defined as the fraction of unique TCRs that were SARS-CoV-2-associated, and depth was defined as the fraction of total T cells that were SARS-CoV-2-associated. Using the MIRA data, each spike-specific TCR was mapped to the spike region that the TCR reacts to and placed in a CD4 or CD8 class. Log10-transformed breadth and depth values were compared by one-way ANOVA with Sidak's multiple comparisons tests. TCRdb carries this immuneACCESS record with in-frame sequences only. Its versions omit some clonotypes, under half of them owing to an unresolved V gene in the studies checked, with the rest unexplained. V and J calls and clone size are given by that table; D and trimming were obtained from the DNA. The sample contains about 100,000 clones, roughly 87% of them found a single time. 4% to 5.5% of the sample comes from the top ten.

The clonotype originates from an adult in good health. This specimen consisted of peripheral blood, obtained on day 0 of AZD1222 vaccination.

CDR3 region: CASSFGTGQETQYF. The nucleotides are TGTGCCAGCAGCTTCGGGACAGGACAAGAGACCCAGTACTTC. The rearrangement joined TRBV6-4 to TRBJ2-5, with 8 middle bases fitting TRBD1. Trimming removed 6 bases from V and 2 bases from J; the gene matches leave 5 bases unexplained. Inclusive of the bounding cysteine and phenylalanine, the CDR3 is 14 residues long. Of all the DNA, just the CDR3 is kept, 42 bases in frame from base 1. In the germline V gene, CDR1 corresponds to MRHNA and CDR2 to SNTAGT.